This T cell receptor beta chain was sequenced for a study of blood T cell repertoires in COVID-19. On the study more broadly: COVID-19 samples from acute and convalescent phases originated in the United States, Italy and Spain.

Assay used: immunoSEQ multiplex PCR; TCRdb lists only in-frame clones, some missing. The sample records about 350,000 clones, about 92% being singletons. In germline, CDR1 is MNHEY, CDR2 SMNVEV (reference sequence). CDR3 size: 15 residues. V was cut by 1 base and J by 5 bases, with 14 bases left in between. J is TRBJ1-1 and V is TRBV27, with D perhaps matching TRBD1 (6 bases). The clonotype originates from a woman aged 60-75 years with COVID-19, enrolled during active disease. Sequenced input: peripheral blood. This CDR3 is CASSLFRGATTEAFF. The CDR3 coding sequence is TGTGCCAGCAGTTTATTTCGGGGGGCGACGACTGAAGCTTTCTTT.